These 22 T cell receptor beta chains came from one sample sequenced in a study of blood T cells in healthy people across ages. Through a sample-barcoded 5' primer and a J-beta primer mix, a second PCR was run for roughly 6 to 11 cycles. TCRdb reprocessed the 5' RACE reads with MiXCR, giving one entry per CDR3 protein. Of some 1 million distinct CDR3 sequences listed, 40% to 50% were seen once; the top ten hold approximately 19%. The sequencing input was blood. These receptors came from a woman aged 55-70 years in good health.

The table lists this clonotype with a few counts. The chain carries TRBV7-2 and TRBJ2-1, with D unresolved. V was clipped by 1 base and J by 8 bases, with 6 bases between them. CDR1 SGHTA and CDR2 FQGNSA come from the germline V gene. The CDR3 is 12 amino acids. This CDR3 is CASSLGLDEQFF. The CDR3 DNA is TGTGCCAGCAGCTTAGGTCTGGATGAGCAGTTCTTC.

The chain joins TRBV15 to TRBJ2-1, with D perhaps matching TRBD2 (5 bases). The CDR3 sequence is 15 residues long. In germline, CDR1 is LNHNV, CDR2 YYDKDF (reference sequence). V lost 1 base to trimming and J lost 7 bases, with 14 bases between them. The CDR3 protein is CATSRAPPRVNEQFF. The CDR3 DNA reads TGTGCCACCAGCAGAGCCCCGCCGAGGGTGAATGAGCAGTTCTTC.

Ten or more counts support this clonotype. The chain links TRBV29-1 to TRBJ2-5, with TRBD2 matching 8 bases. The CDR3 is 15 amino acids. After removal of 1 base from V and 1 base from J, the junction contained 5 bases not matched to a gene. The germline V gene has CDR1 SQVTM and CDR2 ANQGSEA. This CDR3 reads CSVEGTSQVQETQYF. DNA of the CDR3: TGCAGCGTTGAAGGGACTAGCCAAGTCCAAGAGACCCAGTACTTC.

This clonotype was detected once. A much larger clone sits a single nucleotide away, making a read error possible. The V call is TRBV29-1, the J call TRBJ2-4; 10 bases fit TRBD2. The DNA end favors TRBJ2-7, so the J call may be wrong. The CDR3 sequence is 14 residues long. Germline V gene sequence: CDR1 SQVTM, CDR2 ANQGSEA. The CDR3 loop is CSVGTSGSTYEQYF. Here the CDR3 DNA reads TGCAGCGTTGGGACTAGCGGCTCGACCTACGAGCAGTACTTC.

This clonotype has just a few counts. The V and J genes are TRBV5-1 and TRBJ2-5, with 10 bases lining up with TRBD1. The J segment lost 0 bases and the V segment lost 3 bases, leaving 5 bases of the junction unmatched. Germline lookup yields CDR1 SGHRS and CDR2 YFSETQ. The CDR3 length is 16 residues. CDR3 coding DNA: TGCGCCAGCAGCTCCCGGACAGGGGGGCACCAAGAGACCCAGTACTTC. This codes for CASSSRTGGHQETQYF.

The V gene is TRBV20-1, the J gene TRBJ2-5; D possibly corresponds to TRBD1 (5 bases). The V gene lost 4 bases and the J gene lost 1 base, with 16 bases spanning the gap. The CDR3 contains 15 residues. The germline CDR1 and CDR2 sequences are DFQATT and SNEGSKA (reference sequence). The CDR3 is CSAINDRDRQETQYF. The CDR3, as DNA: TGCAGTGCTATAAATGACAGAGACCGCCAAGAGACCCAGTACTTC.

This clonotype has just one count. The chain carries TRBV6-6 and TRBJ1-4; no definite D call. This CDR3 has 13 residues. Trimming removed 10 bases from V and 8 bases from J, with 17 bases in between. Germline lookup yields CDR1 MNHNY and CDR2 SVGAGI (reference sequence). CDR3 in DNA: TGTGCCACTAACCAAGGAGGTTCGGAAAAACTGTTTTTT. Its protein is CATNQGGSEKLFF.

With regard to this clonotype: At one boundary the junction diverges from the germline segment, which might be a read error. V is TRBV20-1 and J is TRBJ2-7; tentatively, D is TRBD1 or TRBD2 (5 bases each). There are 13 residues in the CDR3. Germline values: CDR1 DFQATT, CDR2 SNEGSKA (reference sequence). CDR3 bases: TGCAGTGGGGGCGGGTCCAGCTCCTACGATCAGTACTTC. Residues: CSGGGSSSYDQYF.

This clonotype showed up just a few times. The chain couples TRBV12-3 or TRBV12-4 to TRBJ2-7, with 14 bases identical to TRBD2. This CDR3 has 14 residues. The V and J ends lost 7 bases and 5 bases, in that order; junction bases with no gene match: 4. In DNA, the CDR3 is TGTGCCAGCACTCGACTAGCGGGAGGGCACGAGCAGTACTTC. Amino acids: CASTRLAGGHEQYF.

V is TRBV11-2 and J is TRBJ2-1; tentative D call: TRBD2 (6 bases). The germline CDR1 and CDR2 sequences are SGHAT and FQNNGV. Between the trimmed V and J ends, which lost 6 bases and 7 bases, there was a span of 16 bases. The CDR3 extends over 14 amino acids. The DNA for the CDR3 is TGTGCCAGCAGGCAACCTGGAGGGCCTAATGAGCAGTTCTTC. It codes for CASRQPGGPNEQFF.

This clonotype was seen a few times. V and J are TRBV5-5 and TRBJ1-5; 9 positions agree with TRBD1. The length of the CDR3 is 16 residues. V dropped 3 bases and J dropped 2; count of bases not matched to a gene: 6. Germline V gene sequence: CDR1 SGHKS, CDR2 YYEKEE (reference sequence). The CDR3 DNA follows: TGTGCCAGCAGCTCGGGGACAGGGAAAGGCAATCAGCCCCAGCATTTT. Translation gives CASSSGTGKGNQPQHF.

The rearrangement joins TRBV12-3 or TRBV12-4 to TRBJ1-4; the match to TRBD1 covers 9 bases. V shed 5 bases, J shed 6 bases, and the junction held 7 bases outside the gene matches. The CDR3 loop spans 15 amino acids. The CDR3 DNA sequence: TGTGCCAGCAGTATGGGGACAGGGTGGCATGAAAAACTGTTTTTT. It translates to CASSMGTGWHEKLFF.

The sample holds a few counts of this clonotype. The chain employs TRBV20-1 and TRBJ1-2, with unresolved D. Trimming shortened V by 3 bases and J by 0 bases, and 17 bases separated the two germline ends. The CDR3 contains 16 residues. Germline-derived CDR1 and CDR2 are DFQATT and SNEGSKA (reference sequence). CDR3 in amino acids: CSASGGRQASNYGYTF. The CDR3 DNA follows: TGCAGTGCTAGTGGAGGGCGGCAGGCCTCTAACTATGGCTACACCTTC.

The chain joins TRBV28 to TRBJ2-7; D tentatively fits TRBD1 or TRBD2 (5 bases each). The CDR3 runs to 15 residues. Germline V CDR1 and CDR2: MDHEN, SYDVKM. V was pared by 4 bases and J by 3 bases, with 16 bases between. The CDR3 DNA sequence: TGTGCCAGCAGTTCCGACCGGGACGGCATCTACGAGCAGTACTTC. This encodes CASSSDRDGIYEQYF.

V gene TRBV5-5 combines with J gene TRBJ2-3; D is possibly TRBD1 (6 bases). V lost 3 bases, J lost 3 bases, and 17 bases lay in between. The germline V gene has CDR1 SGHKS and CDR2 YYEKEE (reference sequence). The CDR3 length is 16 residues. The CDR3 reads CASSSPTGVITDTQYF. CDR3 sequence (DNA): TGTGCCAGCAGCTCCCCGACAGGTGTGATTACAGATACGCAGTATTTT.

The chain links TRBV20-1 to TRBJ2-1, with 14 bases matching TRBD2. J was trimmed by 7 bases and V by 2 bases; bases with no gene match: 7. The germline CDR1 and CDR2 sequences are DFQATT and SNEGSKA (reference sequence). The CDR3 is 16 residues long. This CDR3 is CSARLGLAGVRNEQFF. The CDR3 DNA follows: TGCAGTGCTAGATTGGGACTAGCGGGAGTTCGGAATGAGCAGTTCTTC.

This clonotype was counted a few times. The rearrangement joins TRBV29-1 to TRBJ2-7, with D possibly matching TRBD2 (5 bases). V was clipped by 4 bases and J by 3 bases, with 10 bases between them. From germline, CDR1 is SQVTM and CDR2 ANQGSEA. The CDR3 has 12 amino acids. Here the CDR3 reads CSVVGEGYEQYF. The CDR3 coding sequence is TGCAGCGTTGTAGGTGAGGGCTACGAGCAGTACTTC.

V is TRBV2 and J is TRBJ2-1, with D unclear. TRBJ2-7 matches the DNA end more closely, so the J call is doubtful. The CDR3 contains 17 residues. Per germline, CDR1 SNHLY and CDR2 FYNNEI. For the CDR3, the DNA is TGTGCCACACAAACCGGGCTGGCGGAAATCTCCTACAATGAGCAGTACTTC. This gives the protein CATQTGLAEISYNEQYF.

The rearrangement links TRBV7-6 to TRBJ2-7; TRBD1 matches 9 bases. Per the germline V gene, CDR1 is SGHVS and CDR2 is FNYEAQ. V was pared by 2 bases and J by 1 base, with 12 bases of the junction left unmatched. This CDR3 has 18 amino acids. Here the CDR3 reads CASSLSHGTGPASYEQYF. The CDR3 region has the DNA TGTGCCAGCAGCTTATCTCACGGGACAGGGCCTGCGTCCTACGAGCAGTACTTC. The full variable domain, completed using reference TRBV7-6 and TRBJ2-7, is GAGVSQSPRYKVTKRGQDVALRCDPISGHVSLYWYRQALGQGPEFLTYFNYEAQQDKSGLPNDRFSAERPEGSISTLTIQRTEQRDSAMYRCASSLSHGTGPASYEQYFGPGTRLTVT.

The chain carries TRBV7-6 and TRBJ2-3, with D perhaps TRBD1 (5 bases). This CDR3 contains 14 residues. Germline CDR1 and CDR2: SGHVS and FNYEAQ. V was clipped by 5 bases and J by 5 bases, with 14 bases between them. In DNA form, the CDR3 reads TGTGCCAGCAGCCAGACAGTGGCGGAAGATACGCAGTATTTT. This gives the protein CASSQTVAEDTQYF.

Ten or more counts support this clonotype. The genes are TRBV19 and TRBJ1-5, with D tentatively TRBD1 (5 bases). Between the trimmed V and J ends, which lost 6 bases and 2 bases, there was a span of 17 bases. The germline CDR1 and CDR2 sequences are LNHDA and SQIVND (reference sequence). The CDR3 spans 16 residues. This CDR3 is CASSQTTGRRNQPQHF. The CDR3 coding sequence is TGTGCCAGTAGCCAGACTACAGGCCGGCGCAATCAGCCCCAGCATTTT.

This clonotype occurred a few times. The chain employs TRBV27 and TRBJ2-7; TRBD2 matches at 13 bases. The CDR3 sequence is 16 residues long. Losses at the gene ends were 1 base for V and 3 bases for J; bases not matched to a gene: 3. Germline CDR1 reads MNHEY; CDR2 reads SMNVEV (reference sequence). CDR3 amino acids: CASSLLGTSGIYEQYF. As DNA, the CDR3 is TGTGCCAGCAGTTTATTAGGGACTAGCGGGATCTACGAGCAGTACTTC.